Below, 15 T cell receptor beta chains from the same sample are listed, as sequenced in a study of T-cell reconstitution after alpha-beta-depleted transplantation in children. A library of TCRbeta sequences, prepared with unique molecular identifiers, was generated. MiXCR was run by TCRdb on the PCR reads, yielding one entry per CDR3 protein. Found here are under 140,000 distinct CDR3 sequences, approximately 10% of them singletons; the top ten hold roughly 8%. The specimen was PBMCs from the stem cell graft donor, collected from the stem cell graft. The receptors stem from a human donor who donated a stem cell graft to a child with acute lymphoblastic leukemia.

This clonotype was seen many times. The chain employs TRBV20-1 and TRBJ2-7; the match to TRBD1 covers 9 bases. J lost 3 bases, V lost 0 bases, and 6 bases had no gene match. The CDR3 runs to 15 residues. The germline V gene has CDR1 DFQATT and CDR2 SNEGSKA (reference sequence). The DNA of the CDR3 is TGCAGTGCTAGAGATAAGGGACAGGGCCTCTACGAGCAGTACTTC. Protein product: CSARDKGQGLYEQYF.

In its sample, this clonotype was seen many times. The chain joins TRBV12-3 or TRBV12-4 to TRBJ1-2; TRBD1 matches 7 bases. This CDR3 is built from 14 residues. Trimming took 2 bases from V and 3 from J; bases not matched to a gene: 3. The CDR3 reads CASSLTGVDYGYTF. CDR3 bases: TGTGCCAGCAGTTTAACAGGGGTGGACTATGGCTACACCTTC.

The rearrangement uses TRBV7-9 and TRBJ2-3; 10 nucleotides align to TRBD1. Per the germline V gene, CDR1 is SEHNR and CDR2 is FQNEAQ (reference sequence). Losses at the gene ends were 3 bases for V and 2 bases for J; bases not matched to a gene: 2. The CDR3 covers 15 residues. The CDR3 sequence: CASSFGTGDTDTQYF. In DNA form, the CDR3 reads TGTGCCAGCAGCTTCGGGACAGGGGACACAGATACGCAGTATTTT.

In this sample, this clonotype turned up once. A much larger clone differs by one base, so this may be a read error. The V and J genes are TRBV20-1 and TRBJ1-5; D is unresolved. CDR3 size: 12 residues. The germline CDR1 and CDR2 sequences are DFQATT and SNEGSKA (reference sequence). Trimming shortened V by 6 bases and J by 0 bases, and 6 bases separated the two germline ends. The CDR3 nucleotides are TGCAGTGCCACATGTAGCAATCAGCCCCAGCATTTT. Residues: CSATCSNQPQHF.

This clonotype was seen at least ten times. The chain is built from TRBV20-1 and TRBJ2-1, with 13 bases that match TRBD2. This CDR3 region has 14 residues. Germline CDR1 DFQATT, CDR2 SNEGSKA (reference sequence). V dropped 4 bases and J dropped 8; count of bases not matched to a gene: 5. The CDR3: CSANPGLAGHEQFF. Written as DNA, the CDR3 is TGCAGTGCTAACCCGGGACTAGCGGGACATGAGCAGTTCTTC.

This clonotype was recorded at least ten times. The genes are TRBV3-1 and TRBJ2-7; TRBD1 might be the D (5 bases). This CDR3 spans 12 amino acids. V was pared by 1 base and J by 4 bases, with 5 bases between. Looked up from germline, CDR1 is LGHDT and CDR2 is YNNKEL (reference sequence). CDR3: CASSQAGYEQYF. The CDR3 DNA follows: TGTGCCAGCAGCCAAGCAGGGTACGAGCAGTACTTC.

This clonotype was recorded at least ten times. The chain is built from TRBV20-1 and TRBJ1-5; a weak D match, TRBD1 (6 bases). This CDR3 spans 15 amino acids. Trimming left V 6 bases short and J 3 bases short, with 18 bases between. CDR1 is DFQATT and CDR2 is SNEGSKA in the germline V gene (reference sequence). The CDR3 loop reads CSASSSGQPNQPQHF. CDR3 DNA sequence: TGCAGTGCATCCTCCTCAGGACAGCCCAATCAGCCCCAGCATTTT.

In this sample, this clonotype turned up many times. The rearrangement uses TRBV28 and TRBJ2-7, with D hard to call. Germline CDR1 reads MDHEN; CDR2 reads SYDVKM. Trimming removed 2 bases at V and 2 bases at J, with 10 bases between. The CDR3 has 14 amino acids. The CDR3 spells CASSLTVWPYEQYF. The CDR3 coding sequence is TGTGCCAGCAGTTTAACGGTCTGGCCCTACGAGCAGTACTTC.

There are many counts of this clonotype. The rearrangement links TRBV20-1 to TRBJ1-2; tentative D call: TRBD1 (5 bases). Per germline, CDR1 DFQATT and CDR2 SNEGSKA (reference sequence). This CDR3 contains 15 residues. Trimming stripped 0 bases from V and 4 bases from J, with 15 bases between. CDR3 sequence reads: CSARDQGGAPYGYTF. Written as DNA, the CDR3 is TGCAGTGCTAGAGATCAGGGAGGGGCCCCCTATGGCTACACCTTC.

As concerns this clonotype: This may come from a read error, since a much larger clone is one base off. Written as DNA, the CDR3 is TGTGCCAGCAGCTTAGTCGTGACACCTAATCAGCCCCAGCATTTT. Protein sequence: CASSLVVTPNQPQHF. The gene calls are TRBV7-9 and TRBJ1-5; D uncertain. This CDR3 has 15 amino acids. Between the trimmed V and J ends, which lost 1 base and 4 bases, there was a span of 11 bases. Looked up from germline, CDR1 is SEHNR and CDR2 is FQNEAQ (reference sequence).

The table lists this clonotype with many counts. The J gene is TRBJ2-2, the V gene TRBV5-1; TRBD2 matches at 8 bases. The CDR3 is 16 amino acids. V was clipped by 4 bases and J by 0 bases; unmatched bases: 5. CDR1 SGHRS and CDR2 YFSETQ come from the germline V gene. The CDR3 here is CASSQIAGTNTGELFF. The CDR3 DNA reads as TGCGCCAGCAGCCAAATAGCGGGGACGAACACCGGGGAGCTGTTTTTT.

V and J are TRBV5-1 and TRBJ2-7, with D possibly being TRBD2 (6 bases). V was shortened by 4 bases and J by 3 bases, with 20 bases between the two germline ends. The CDR3 runs 16 residues. Looked up from germline, CDR1 is SGHRS and CDR2 is YFSETQ. The CDR3 nucleotides are TGCGCCAGCAGCAACCACGCTAGCGCCGGCAGCTACGAGCAGTACTTC. This gives the protein CASSNHASAGSYEQYF.

This clonotype was picked up many times. The chain links TRBV4-3 to TRBJ2-3; the D call may be TRBD1 or TRBD2 (6 bases each). The CDR3 is made up of 17 amino acids. Per germline, CDR1 LGHNA and CDR2 YSLEER. V was shortened by 4 bases and J by 3 bases, with 20 bases between the two germline ends. The CDR3 sequence: CASSPGGGGRGTDTQYF. The CDR3 region has the DNA TGCGCCAGCAGCCCCGGGGGTGGGGGGCGCGGGACAGATACGCAGTATTTT.

This clonotype was recorded many times. The chain links TRBV7-2 to TRBJ2-7; 9 bases fit TRBD2. Germline V gives CDR1 SGHTA, CDR2 FQGNSA. This CDR3 is built from 15 residues. J was trimmed by 2 bases and V by 5 bases; bases with no gene match: 7. CDR3 in amino acids: CASSHGLALTYEQYF. In nucleotides, the CDR3 is TGTGCCAGCAGCCATGGACTAGCGCTAACCTACGAGCAGTACTTC.

In this sample, this clonotype turned up many times. The CDR3 region is CASSYRDRGYEQYF. The CDR3 region has the DNA TGTGCCAGCAGTTACCGGGACAGGGGCTACGAGCAGTACTTC. J is TRBJ2-7 and V is TRBV6-5; 10 positions match TRBD1. V shed 2 bases, J shed 3 bases, and the junction held 1 base outside the gene matches. Germline-derived CDR1 and CDR2 are MNHEY and SVGAGI. This CDR3 has 14 amino acids.